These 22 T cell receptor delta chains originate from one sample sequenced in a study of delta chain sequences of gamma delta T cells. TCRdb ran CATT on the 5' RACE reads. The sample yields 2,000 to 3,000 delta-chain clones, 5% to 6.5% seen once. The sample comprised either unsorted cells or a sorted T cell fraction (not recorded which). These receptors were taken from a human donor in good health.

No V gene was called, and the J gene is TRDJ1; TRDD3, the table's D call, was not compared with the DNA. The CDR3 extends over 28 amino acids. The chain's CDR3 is CAIVLGKQWYQRRVSSYDSWGRAHELIF. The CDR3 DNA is TGTGCTATCGTCTTGGGGAAGCAGTGGTATCAACGCAGAGTCTCTTCCTATGACTCTTGGGGACGTGCCCATGAACTCATCTTT.

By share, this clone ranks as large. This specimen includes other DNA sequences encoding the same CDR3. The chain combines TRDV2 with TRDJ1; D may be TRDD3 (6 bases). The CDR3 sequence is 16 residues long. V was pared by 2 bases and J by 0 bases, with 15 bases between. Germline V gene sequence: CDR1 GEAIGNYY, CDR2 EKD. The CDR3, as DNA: TGTGCCTGTGACATGCTGCCTGGGGCGTACACCGATAAACTCATCTTT. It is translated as CACDMLPGAYTDKLIF.

The CDR3 spells CSGFASWGSSGINAESCTVDSWGDTDKLIF. Here the CDR3 DNA reads TGTAGTGGTTTTGCTTCTTGGGGAAGCAGTGGTATCAACGCAGAGTCTTGTACGGTTGATTCTTGGGGGGACACCGATAAACTCATCTTT. Although no V gene was called, TRDJ1 is the J gene; the D call TRDD3 from the table was never checked on the DNA. The CDR3 has 30 amino acids.

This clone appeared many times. CDR3 sequence reads: CACDLLGDTAARQMFF. In DNA form, the CDR3 reads TGTGCCTGTGACCTACTGGGGGATACTGCCGCCCGACAGATGTTTTTC. The V call is TRDV2, the J call TRDJ3, with 12 nucleotides matching TRDD3. J lost 11 bases, V lost 3 bases, and 7 bases had no gene match. The germline gives CDR1 GEAIGNYY, CDR2 EKD. This CDR3 has 16 residues.

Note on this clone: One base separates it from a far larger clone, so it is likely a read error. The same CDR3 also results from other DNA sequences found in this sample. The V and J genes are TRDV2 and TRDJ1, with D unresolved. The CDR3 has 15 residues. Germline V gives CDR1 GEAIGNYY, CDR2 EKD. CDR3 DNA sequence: TGCGCCTGTGACACCGTCTCCACTAAGACCGATAAACTCATCTTT. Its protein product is CACDTVSTKTDKLIF.

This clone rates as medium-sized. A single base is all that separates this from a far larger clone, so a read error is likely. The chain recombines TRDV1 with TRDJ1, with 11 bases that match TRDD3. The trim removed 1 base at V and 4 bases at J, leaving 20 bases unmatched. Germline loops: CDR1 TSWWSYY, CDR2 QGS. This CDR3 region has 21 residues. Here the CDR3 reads CALGEPPMLLLGDKEDDKLIF. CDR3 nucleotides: TGTGCTCTTGGGGAACCCCCAATGCTCCTACTGGGGGATAAGGAGGACGATAAACTCATCTTT.

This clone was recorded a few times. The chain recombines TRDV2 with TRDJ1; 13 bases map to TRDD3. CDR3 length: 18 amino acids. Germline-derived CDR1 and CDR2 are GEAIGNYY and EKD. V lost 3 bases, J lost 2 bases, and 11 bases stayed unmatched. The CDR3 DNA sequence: TGTGCCTGTGACTCCATACTGGGGGATACGCAAAAGACCGATAAACTCATCTTT. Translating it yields CACDSILGDTQKTDKLIF.

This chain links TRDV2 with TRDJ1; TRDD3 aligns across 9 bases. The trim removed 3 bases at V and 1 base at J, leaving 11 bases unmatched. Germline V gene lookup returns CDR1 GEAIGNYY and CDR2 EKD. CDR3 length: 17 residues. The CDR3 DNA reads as TGTGCCTGTGACGTGCTGGGGGATGAACTATCCACCGATAAACTCATCTTT. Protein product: CACDVLGDELSTDKLIF.

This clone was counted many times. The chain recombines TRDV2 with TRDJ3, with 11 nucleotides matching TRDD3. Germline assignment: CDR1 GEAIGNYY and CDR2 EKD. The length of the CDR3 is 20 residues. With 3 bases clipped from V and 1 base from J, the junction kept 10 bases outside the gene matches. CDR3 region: CACDGVLGDSSSWDTRQMFF. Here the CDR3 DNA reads TGTGCCTGTGACGGGGTACTGGGGGATAGTTCATCCTGGGACACCCGACAGATGTTTTTC.

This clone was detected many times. This CDR3 is CACDTVGGGDKLIF. In nucleotides, the CDR3 is TGTGCCTGTGACACCGTGGGAGGGGGCGATAAACTCATCTTT. This chain uses TRDV2 with TRDJ1, with D possibly matching TRDD3 (5 bases). Trimming removed 0 bases from V and 4 bases from J, with 11 bases in between. This CDR3 has 14 residues. The germline gives CDR1 GEAIGNYY, CDR2 EKD.

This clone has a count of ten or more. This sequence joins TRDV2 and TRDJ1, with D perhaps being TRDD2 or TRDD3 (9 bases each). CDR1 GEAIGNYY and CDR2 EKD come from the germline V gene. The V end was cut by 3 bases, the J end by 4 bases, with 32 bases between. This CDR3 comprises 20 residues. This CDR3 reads CACDPLWPSYPGDTGDKLIF. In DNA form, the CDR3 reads TGTGCCTGTGACCCACTCTGGCCTTCCTACCCGGGGGATACAGGCGATAAACTCATCTTT.

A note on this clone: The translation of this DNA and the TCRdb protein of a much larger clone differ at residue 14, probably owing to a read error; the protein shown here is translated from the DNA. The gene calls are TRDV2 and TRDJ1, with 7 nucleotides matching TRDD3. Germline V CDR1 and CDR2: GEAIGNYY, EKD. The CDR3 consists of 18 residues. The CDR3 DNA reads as TGTGCCTGTGACACCCTCGATCAAAAGGGGGATTGGACCGGTAAACTCATCTTT. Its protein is CACDTLDQKGDWTGKLIF.

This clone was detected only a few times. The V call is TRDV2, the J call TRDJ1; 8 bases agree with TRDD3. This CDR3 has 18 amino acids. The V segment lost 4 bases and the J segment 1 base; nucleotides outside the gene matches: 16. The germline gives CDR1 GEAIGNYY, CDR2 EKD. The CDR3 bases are TGTGCCTGTGATGTACTGGGGGCAGCTACCCCCGGCACCGATAAACTCATCTTT. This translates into CACDVLGAATPGTDKLIF.

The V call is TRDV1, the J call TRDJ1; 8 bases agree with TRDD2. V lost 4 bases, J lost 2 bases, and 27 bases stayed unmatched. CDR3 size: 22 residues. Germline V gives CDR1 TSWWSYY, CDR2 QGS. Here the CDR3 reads CALGVNRSFLPSPNPGTDKLIF. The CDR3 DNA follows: TGTGCTCTTGGGGTGAACAGGAGCTTCCTACCTAGTCCCAATCCTGGTACCGATAAACTCATCTTT.

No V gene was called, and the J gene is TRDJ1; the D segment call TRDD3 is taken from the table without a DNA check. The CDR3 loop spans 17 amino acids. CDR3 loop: CSVLGEYWAPRAHELIF. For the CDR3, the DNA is TGTTCAGTCTTGGGGGAGTACTGGGCTCCACGTGCCCATGAACTCATCTTT.

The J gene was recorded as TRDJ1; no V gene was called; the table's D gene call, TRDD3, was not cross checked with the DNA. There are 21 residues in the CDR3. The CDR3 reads CAIGSWGDTGGYWGGTDKLIF. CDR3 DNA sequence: TGTGCTATAGGTTCTTGGGGGGATACTGGGGGATACTGGGGGGGCACCGATAAACTCATCTTT.

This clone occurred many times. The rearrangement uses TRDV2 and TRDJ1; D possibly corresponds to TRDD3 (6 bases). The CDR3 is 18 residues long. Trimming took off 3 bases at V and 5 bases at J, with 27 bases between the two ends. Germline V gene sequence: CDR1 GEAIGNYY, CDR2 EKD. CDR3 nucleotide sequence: TGTGCCTGTGACTCGATAGGGGGGACGTCCAGGGTGAGAGATAAACTCATCTTT. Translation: CACDSIGGTSRVRDKLIF.

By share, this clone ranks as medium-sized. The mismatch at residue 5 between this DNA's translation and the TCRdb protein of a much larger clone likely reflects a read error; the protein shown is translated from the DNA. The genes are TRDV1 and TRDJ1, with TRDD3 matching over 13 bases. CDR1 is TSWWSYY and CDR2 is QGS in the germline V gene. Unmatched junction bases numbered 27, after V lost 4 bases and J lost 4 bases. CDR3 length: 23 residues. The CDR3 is CALGATSYSYWGIRWSGGDKLIF. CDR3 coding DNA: TGTGCTCTTGGGGCTACTTCCTATTCATACTGGGGGATACGCTGGAGTGGGGGCGATAAACTCATCTTT.

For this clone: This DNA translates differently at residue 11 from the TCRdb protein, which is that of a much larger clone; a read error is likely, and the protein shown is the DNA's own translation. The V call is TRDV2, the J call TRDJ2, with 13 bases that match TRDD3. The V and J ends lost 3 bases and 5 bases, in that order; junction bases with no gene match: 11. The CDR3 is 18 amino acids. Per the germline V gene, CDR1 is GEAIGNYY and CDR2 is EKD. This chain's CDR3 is CACDPLLGDTPETAQLFF. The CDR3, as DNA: TGTGCCTGTGACCCCTTACTGGGGGATACGCCGGAAACAGCACAACTCTTCTTT.

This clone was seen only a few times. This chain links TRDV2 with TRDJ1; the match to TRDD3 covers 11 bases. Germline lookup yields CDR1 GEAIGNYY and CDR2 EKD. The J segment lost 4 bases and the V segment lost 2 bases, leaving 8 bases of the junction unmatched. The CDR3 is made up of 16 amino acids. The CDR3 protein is CACDKLGDKEDDKLIF. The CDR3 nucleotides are TGTGCCTGTGACAAACTGGGGGATAAGGAGGACGATAAACTCATCTTT.

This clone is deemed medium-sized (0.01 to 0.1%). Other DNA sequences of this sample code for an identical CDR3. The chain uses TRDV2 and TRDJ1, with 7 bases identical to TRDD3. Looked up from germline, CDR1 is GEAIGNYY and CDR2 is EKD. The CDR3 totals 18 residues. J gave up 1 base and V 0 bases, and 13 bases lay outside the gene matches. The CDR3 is CACDTLKLGDSPTDKLIF. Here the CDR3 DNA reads TGTGCCTGTGACACCTTGAAGTTGGGGGACTCACCCACCGATAAACTCATCTTT.

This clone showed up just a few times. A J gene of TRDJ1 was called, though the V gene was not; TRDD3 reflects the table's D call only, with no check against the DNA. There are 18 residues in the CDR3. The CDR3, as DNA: TGTGCTATCGTCTTGGGGGGACTGGGGGAAGAGTACACCGATAAACTCATCTTT. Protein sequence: CAIVLGGLGEEYTDKLIF.